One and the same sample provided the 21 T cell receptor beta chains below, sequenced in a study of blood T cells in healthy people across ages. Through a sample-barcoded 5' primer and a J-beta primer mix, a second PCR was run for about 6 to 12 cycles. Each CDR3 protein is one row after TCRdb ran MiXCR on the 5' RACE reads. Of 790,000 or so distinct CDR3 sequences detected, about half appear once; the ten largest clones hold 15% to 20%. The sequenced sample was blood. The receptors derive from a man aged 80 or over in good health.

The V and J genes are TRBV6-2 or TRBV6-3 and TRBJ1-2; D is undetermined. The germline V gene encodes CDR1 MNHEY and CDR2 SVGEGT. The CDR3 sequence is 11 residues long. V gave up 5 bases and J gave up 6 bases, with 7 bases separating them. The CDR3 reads CASSDWDGYTF. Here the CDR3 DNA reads TGTGCCAGCAGTGACTGGGATGGCTACACCTTC.

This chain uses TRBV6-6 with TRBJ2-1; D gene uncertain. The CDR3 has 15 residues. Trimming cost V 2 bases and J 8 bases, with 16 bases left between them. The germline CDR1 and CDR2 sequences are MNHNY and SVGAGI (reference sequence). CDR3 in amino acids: CASSYAALGGDEQFF. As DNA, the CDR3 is TGTGCCAGCAGTTACGCTGCCCTGGGTGGCGATGAGCAGTTCTTC.

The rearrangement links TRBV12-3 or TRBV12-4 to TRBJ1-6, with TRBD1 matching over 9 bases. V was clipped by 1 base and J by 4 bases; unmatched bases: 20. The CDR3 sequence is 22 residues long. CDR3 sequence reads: CASSLEGGQGVGNGVYNSPLHF. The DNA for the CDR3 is TGTGCCAGCAGTTTAGAGGGGGGACAGGGAGTCGGAAACGGGGTATATAATTCACCCCTCCACTTT.

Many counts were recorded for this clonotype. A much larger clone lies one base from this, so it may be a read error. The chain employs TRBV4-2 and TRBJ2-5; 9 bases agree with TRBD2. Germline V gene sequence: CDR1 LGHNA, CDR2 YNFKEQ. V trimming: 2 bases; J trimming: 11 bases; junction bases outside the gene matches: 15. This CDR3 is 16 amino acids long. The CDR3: CASSQNGGGAFGEQYF. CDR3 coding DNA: TGTGCCAGCAGCCAAAATGGCGGGGGGGCTTTTGGTGAGCAGTACTTC.

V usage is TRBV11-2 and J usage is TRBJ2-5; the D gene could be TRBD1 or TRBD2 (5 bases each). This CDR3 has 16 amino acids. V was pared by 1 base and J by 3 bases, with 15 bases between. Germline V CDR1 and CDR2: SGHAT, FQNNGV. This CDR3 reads CASSLAYSVGEETQYF. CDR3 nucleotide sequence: TGTGCCAGCAGCTTAGCTTATTCGGTGGGGGAAGAGACCCAGTACTTC.

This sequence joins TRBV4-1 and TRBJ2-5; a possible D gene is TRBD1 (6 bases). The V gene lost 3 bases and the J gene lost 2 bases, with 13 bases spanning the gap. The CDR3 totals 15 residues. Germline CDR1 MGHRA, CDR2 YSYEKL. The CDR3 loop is CASSQVGARQETQYF. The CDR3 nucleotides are TGCGCCAGCAGCCAGGTGGGGGCGAGGCAAGAGACCCAGTACTTC.

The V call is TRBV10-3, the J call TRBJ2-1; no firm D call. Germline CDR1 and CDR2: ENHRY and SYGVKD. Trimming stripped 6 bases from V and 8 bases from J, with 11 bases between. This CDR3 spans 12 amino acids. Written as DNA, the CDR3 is TGTGCCATCAGCAAGGTGGCCGATGAGCAGTTCTTC. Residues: CAISKVADEQFF.

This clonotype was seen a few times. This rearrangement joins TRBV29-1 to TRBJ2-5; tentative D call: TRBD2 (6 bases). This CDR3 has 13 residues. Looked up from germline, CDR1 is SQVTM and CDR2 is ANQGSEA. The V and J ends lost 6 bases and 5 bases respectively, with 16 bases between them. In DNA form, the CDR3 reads TGCAGCGTAGGATTAGCGGTTGGGGAGACCCAGTACTTC. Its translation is CSVGLAVGETQYF.

The CDR3 nucleotides read TGTGCCAGCAGCGGACGAGCGGTGGGGAATGAGCAGTTCTTC. Protein: CASSGRAVGNEQFF. The chain employs TRBV9 and TRBJ2-1; TRBD2 might be the D (5 bases). The germline V gene has CDR1 SGDLS and CDR2 YYNGEE. V was clipped by 3 bases and J by 7 bases, with 14 bases between them. The length of the CDR3 is 14 residues. Full variable domain (outside the CDR3, taken from reference TRBV9 and TRBJ2-1): DSGVTQTPKHLITATGQRVTLRCSPRSGDLSVYWYQQSLDQGLQFLIQYYNGEERAKGNILERFSAQQFPDLHSELNLSSLELGDSALYFCASSGRAVGNEQFFGPGTRLTVL.

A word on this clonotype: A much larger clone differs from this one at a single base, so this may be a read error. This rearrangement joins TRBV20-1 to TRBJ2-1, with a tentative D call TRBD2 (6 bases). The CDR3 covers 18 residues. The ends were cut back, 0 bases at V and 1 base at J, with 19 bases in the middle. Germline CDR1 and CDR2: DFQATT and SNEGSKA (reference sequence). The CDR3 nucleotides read TGCAGTGCTAGAGATATCGATCTCACGGCGGGATCCTACAATGAGCAGTTCTTC. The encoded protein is CSARDIDLTAGSYNEQFF.

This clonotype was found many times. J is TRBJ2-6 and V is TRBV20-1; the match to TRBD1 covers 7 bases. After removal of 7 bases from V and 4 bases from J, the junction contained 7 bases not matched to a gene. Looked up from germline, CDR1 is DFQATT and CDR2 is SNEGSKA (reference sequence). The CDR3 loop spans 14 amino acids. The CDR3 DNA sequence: TGCAGTGTTAACAGGGGTTCCGGGGCCAACGTCCTGACTTTC. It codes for CSVNRGSGANVLTF.

The CDR3, as DNA: TGCAGCGTTGGACGGAAATTGAACACTGAAGCTTTCTTT. It specifies CSVGRKLNTEAFF. The chain has TRBV29-1 and TRBJ1-1; D is unresolved. Deletions cut 4 bases from V and 0 bases from J, with 9 bases between. CDR1 is SQVTM, CDR2 ANQGSEA, per germline. The CDR3 loop spans 13 amino acids.

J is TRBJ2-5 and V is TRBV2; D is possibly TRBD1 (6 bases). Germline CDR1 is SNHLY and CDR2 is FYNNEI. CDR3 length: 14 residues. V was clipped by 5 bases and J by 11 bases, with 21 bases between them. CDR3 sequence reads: CASSRTQGPWEQYF. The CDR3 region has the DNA TGTGCCAGCAGTCGAACACAGGGCCCGTGGGAGCAGTACTTC.

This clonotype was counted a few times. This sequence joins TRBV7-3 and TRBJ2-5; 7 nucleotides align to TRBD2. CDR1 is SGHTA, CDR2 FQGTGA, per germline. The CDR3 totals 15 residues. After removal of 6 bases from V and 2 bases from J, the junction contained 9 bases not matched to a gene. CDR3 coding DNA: TGTGCCAGCAGACGGACGGCGGGGGTACAAGAGACCCAGTACTTC. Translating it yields CASRRTAGVQETQYF.

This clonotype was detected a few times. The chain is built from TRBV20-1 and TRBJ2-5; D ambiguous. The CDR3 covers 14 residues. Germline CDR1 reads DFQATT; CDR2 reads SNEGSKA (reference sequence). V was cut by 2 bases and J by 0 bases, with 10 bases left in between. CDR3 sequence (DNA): TGCAGTGCTAGACCAGCAGCGTACCAAGAGACCCAGTACTTC. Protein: CSARPAAYQETQYF.

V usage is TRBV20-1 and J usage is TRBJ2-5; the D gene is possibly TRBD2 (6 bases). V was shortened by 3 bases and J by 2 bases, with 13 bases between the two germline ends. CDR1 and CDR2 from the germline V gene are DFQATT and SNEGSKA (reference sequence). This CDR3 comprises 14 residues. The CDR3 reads CSARAGDFQETQYF. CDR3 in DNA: TGCAGTGCTAGGGCTGGGGACTTTCAAGAGACCCAGTACTTC.

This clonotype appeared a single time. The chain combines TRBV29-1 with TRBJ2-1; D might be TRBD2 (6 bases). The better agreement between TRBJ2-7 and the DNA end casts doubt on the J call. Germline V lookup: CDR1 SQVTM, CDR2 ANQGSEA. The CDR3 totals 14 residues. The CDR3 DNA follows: TGCAGCGTTGGGCGGGAAACCGACTACAATGAGCAGTACTTC. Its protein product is CSVGRETDYNEQYF.

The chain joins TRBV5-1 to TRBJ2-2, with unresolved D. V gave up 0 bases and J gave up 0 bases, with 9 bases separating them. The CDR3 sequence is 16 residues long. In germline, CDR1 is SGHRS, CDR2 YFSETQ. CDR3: CASSLVGSANTGELFF. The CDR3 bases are TGCGCCAGCAGCTTGGTGGGTAGTGCGAACACCGGGGAGCTGTTTTTT.

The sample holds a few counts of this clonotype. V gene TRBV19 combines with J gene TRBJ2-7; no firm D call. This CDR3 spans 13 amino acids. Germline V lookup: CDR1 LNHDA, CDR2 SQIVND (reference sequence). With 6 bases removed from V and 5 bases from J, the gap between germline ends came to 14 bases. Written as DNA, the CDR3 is TGTGCCAGTAGCCCCGGCAGCAGGAACGAGCAGTACTTC. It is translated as CASSPGSRNEQYF.

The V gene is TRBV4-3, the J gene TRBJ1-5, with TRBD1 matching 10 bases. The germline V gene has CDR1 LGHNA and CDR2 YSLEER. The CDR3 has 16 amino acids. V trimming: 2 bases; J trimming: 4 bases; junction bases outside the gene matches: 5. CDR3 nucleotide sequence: TGCGCCAGCAGCCAATCCTCGGGACAGGGGAATCAGCCCCAGCATTTT. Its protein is CASSQSSGQGNQPQHF.

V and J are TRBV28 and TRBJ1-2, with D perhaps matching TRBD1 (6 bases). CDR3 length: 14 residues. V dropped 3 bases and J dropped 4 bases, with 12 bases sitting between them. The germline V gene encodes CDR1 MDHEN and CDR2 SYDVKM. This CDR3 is CASSFRGAVYGYTF. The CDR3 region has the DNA TGTGCCAGCAGTTTTCGGGGGGCTGTCTATGGCTACACCTTC.